A single sample is the source of the 26 T cell receptor beta chains below, sequenced in a study of cytomegalovirus exposure and HLA in healthy donors. In the PCR, 60 Vbeta and 13 Jbeta primers were used. Clones were read by immunoSEQ multiplex PCR, and TCRdb kept only the in-frame ones, dropping some. This sample has roughly 130,000 clones, with roughly 80% found just once. Specimen: PBMCs. The receptors were sampled from a man younger than 45 in good health and CMV-seronegative.

This rearrangement joins TRBV7-8 to TRBJ2-7; TRBD1 is a possible D gene (6 bases). Trimming took 6 bases from V and 0 from J, leaving 15 bases between them. Germline loops: CDR1 SGHVS, CDR2 FQNEAQ. The CDR3 runs to 15 residues. The CDR3 reads CASRPGTPSSYEQYF. The CDR3 coding sequence is TGTGCCAGCAGACCCGGGACACCGAGCTCCTACGAGCAGTACTTC.

This chain connects TRBV6-5 to TRBJ1-3; the D gene is possibly TRBD1 (6 bases). The CDR3 has 15 residues. Germline values: CDR1 MNHEY, CDR2 SVGAGI. The germline V and J ends were trimmed by 5 bases and 5 bases, with 16 bases remaining between them. The DNA of the CDR3 is TGTGCCAGCAGTCCCCGGGACAAGTGGCGAAACACCATATATTTT. This codes for CASSPRDKWRNTIYF.

J is TRBJ2-7 and V is TRBV25-1; 11 nucleotides agree with TRBD1. The CDR3 has 13 amino acids. With V trimmed by 8 bases and J by 5 bases, 5 bases remained unmatched. Germline loops: CDR1 MGHDK, CDR2 SYGVNS. CDR3 loop: CASQGDRGNEQYF. CDR3 DNA sequence: TGTGCCAGCCAGGGGGACAGGGGGAACGAGCAGTACTTC.

This chain uses TRBV7-8 with TRBJ2-6; D remains unclear. The CDR3 has 14 amino acids. The germline gives CDR1 SGHVS, CDR2 FQNEAQ. The V gene lost 6 bases and the J gene lost 2 bases, with 8 bases spanning the gap. CDR3 region: CASSGLPGANVLTF. The CDR3 DNA follows: TGTGCCAGCAGTGGCCTTCCTGGGGCCAACGTCCTGACTTTC.

Comments on this clone: The junction shows a germline mismatch at one end, possibly a read error. This chain joins TRBV19 and TRBJ2-7; TRBD1 agrees at 8 bases. CDR1 is LNHDA, CDR2 SQIVND, per germline (reference sequence). The CDR3 loop spans 14 amino acids. The CDR3 here is CASRGTGRDYERYF. DNA for the CDR3: TGTGCCAGTAGGGGGACAGGACGCGACTACGAGCGGTACTTC. Full variable domain (missing parts from reference TRBV19 and TRBJ2-7): DGGITQSPKYLFRKEGQNVTLSCEQNLNHDAMYWYRQDPGQGLRLIYYSQIVNDFQKGDIAEGYSVSREKKESFPLTVTSAQKNPTAFYLCASRGTGRDYERYFGPGTRLTVT.

The sample holds one count of this clone. J is TRBJ1-1 and V is TRBV11-2; 8 nucleotides align to TRBD1. CDR1 is SGHAT, CDR2 FQNNGV, per germline. The CDR3 is made up of 15 amino acids. The V gene end was trimmed by 5 bases and the J gene end by 5 bases; junction bases not matched to a gene: 10. In nucleotides, the CDR3 is TGTGCCAGCAGCCCTCTCCAGGGGGCAGAAACTGAAGCTTTCTTT. Its translation is CASSPLQGAETEAFF.

V and J are TRBV28 and TRBJ1-2; tentative D call: TRBD1 (6 bases). Looked up from germline, CDR1 is MDHEN and CDR2 is SYDVKM. Trimming pared 7 bases from V and 5 bases from J, leaving 23 bases between. The CDR3 totals 16 residues. The CDR3 DNA reads TGTGCCAGCACGCTATCTGGAATGGGGGCTCGGTATGGCTACACCTTC. Its translation: CASTLSGMGARYGYTF.

The chain couples TRBV11-2 to TRBJ2-2; maybe TRBD1 (6 bases). Trimming cost V 3 bases and J 10 bases, with 9 bases left between them. The germline gives CDR1 SGHAT, CDR2 FQNNGV. The CDR3 is 12 residues long. The CDR3 here is CASSFRQEELFF. The CDR3, as DNA: TGTGCCAGCAGCTTTAGACAGGAGGAGCTGTTTTTT.

The gene calls are TRBV7-2 and TRBJ2-1, with 8 bases lining up with TRBD2. The CDR3 length is 16 residues. With 1 base clipped from V and 5 bases from J, the junction kept 7 bases outside the gene matches. Germline loops: CDR1 SGHTA, CDR2 FQGNSA. CDR3 coding DNA: TGTGCCAGCAGCTTAGATTCGGGGGGGAAGAACAATGAGCAGTTCTTC. This encodes CASSLDSGGKNNEQFF.

The chain uses TRBV2 and TRBJ1-2; TRBD1 is a possible D gene (5 bases). CDR1 SNHLY and CDR2 FYNNEI come from the germline V gene. The CDR3 contains 12 residues. Trimming left V 6 bases short and J 4 bases short, with 9 bases between. The CDR3, as DNA: TGTGCCAGCAGGCTGACAGCCTATGGCTACACCTTC. It is translated as CASRLTAYGYTF.

This clone has just a few counts. The chain carries TRBV7-2 and TRBJ2-7; D unresolved. Germline CDR1 reads SGHTA; CDR2 reads FQGNSA. CDR3 size: 11 residues. V shed 1 base and J shed 5 bases, with 3 bases lying between them. The CDR3 sequence is CASSLGNEQYF. CDR3 DNA sequence: TGTGCCAGCAGCTTAGGTAACGAGCAGTACTTC.

V is TRBV11-2 and J is TRBJ2-5; 16 bases are shared with TRBD2. Per the germline V gene, CDR1 is SGHAT and CDR2 is FQNNGV. The CDR3 loop spans 19 amino acids. With 4 bases clipped from V and 3 bases from J, the junction kept 11 bases outside the gene matches. This CDR3 is CASSYLGLAGGTPKETQYF. The CDR3 nucleotides are TGTGCCAGCAGCTACCTGGGACTAGCGGGGGGGACTCCAAAAGAGACCCAGTACTTC.

Here the CDR3 reads CASSIQPPGDTEAFF. In DNA, the CDR3 is TGCGCCAGCAGCATACAGCCTCCCGGGGACACTGAAGCTTTCTTT. The chain uses TRBV5-1 and TRBJ1-1; D not certain. The CDR3 length is 15 residues. Per the germline V gene, CDR1 is SGHRS and CDR2 is YFSETQ. V gave up 4 bases and J gave up 3 bases, with 16 bases separating them.

This chain joins TRBV28 and TRBJ2-2; 7 nucleotides agree with TRBD1. The CDR3 spans 16 residues. Trimming at V came to 7 bases and at J to 4 bases, leaving 12 bases not matched to a gene. The germline CDR1 and CDR2 sequences are MDHEN and SYDVKM. The CDR3 loop reads CASNRAQDRVTGELFF. The CDR3 nucleotides are TGTGCCAGCAACCGGGCCCAAGACAGGGTCACCGGGGAGCTGTTTTTT.

The table lists this clone with a count of one. The chain uses TRBV5-6 and TRBJ2-1; TRBD2 matches 7 bases. The V segment lost 4 bases and the J segment 5 bases; nucleotides outside the gene matches: 18. Germline CDR1 reads SGHDT; CDR2 reads YYEEEE. The CDR3 spans 18 residues. The CDR3 DNA sequence: TGTGCCAGCAGCCGCCCCGGGGGGACCGGGACTACCGACAATGAGCAGTTCTTC. This translates into CASSRPGGTGTTDNEQFF.

J is TRBJ2-5 and V is TRBV5-4, with 7 bases matching TRBD2. Germline V gene sequence: CDR1 SGHNT, CDR2 YYREEE (reference sequence). The CDR3 runs 16 residues. Trimming at V came to 5 bases and at J to 2 bases, leaving 12 bases not matched to a gene. CDR3 sequence (DNA): TGTGCCAGCAGTGACCCTACTAGCGCCCCGCAAGAGACCCAGTACTTC. Translated, it gives CASSDPTSAPQETQYF.

The rearrangement joins TRBV19 to TRBJ1-6; 8 bases match TRBD1. V shed 3 bases and J 7 bases; nucleotides not matched to a gene: 5. Germline lookup yields CDR1 LNHDA and CDR2 SQIVND (reference sequence). This CDR3 comprises 15 residues. Here the CDR3 DNA reads TGTGCCAGTAGTATCGGGACAGGCATAAATTCACCCCTCCACTTT. The encoded protein is CASSIGTGINSPLHF.

This chain links TRBV29-1 with TRBJ1-1, with TRBD1 matching over 9 bases. V was pared by 7 bases and J by 4 bases, with 7 bases of the junction left unmatched. Germline-derived CDR1 and CDR2 are SQVTM and ANQGSEA. The CDR3 covers 13 residues. Here the CDR3 DNA reads TGCAGCGGAAAGACAGGGGGTAGCACTGAAGCTTTCTTT. Its translation is CSGKTGGSTEAFF.

The J gene is TRBJ2-5, the V gene TRBV6-5; D is possibly TRBD2 (7 bases). Germline V gene data show CDR1 as MNHEY and CDR2 as SVGAGI. Trimming removed 7 bases from V and 1 base from J, with 13 bases in between. The CDR3 has 14 residues. The CDR3 sequence: CASKRGGAQETQYF. In DNA form, the CDR3 reads TGTGCCAGCAAGAGGGGGGGTGCCCAAGAGACCCAGTACTTC.

This clone was counted between two and nine times. This chain links TRBV6-1 with TRBJ1-6; 8 bases agree with TRBD1. With V trimmed by 5 bases and J by 9 bases, 6 bases remained unmatched. Germline CDR1 MNHNS, CDR2 SASEGT. The CDR3 loop spans 14 amino acids. The CDR3 DNA reads as TGTGCCAGCAGTTTGACAGGGGAAAGTTCACCCCTCCACTTT. Translation gives CASSLTGESSPLHF.

The V gene is TRBV11-3, the J gene TRBJ2-7; D may be TRBD1 (6 bases). The CDR3 spans 14 residues. The germline gives CDR1 SGHNT, CDR2 YENEEA. Trimming left V 1 base short and J 2 bases short, with 9 bases between. The DNA for the CDR3 is TGTGCCAGCAGCTTAGGATGGGGGCCCTACGAGCAGTACTTC. Its translation is CASSLGWGPYEQYF.

Points on this clone: Other DNA variants within this sample encode the same CDR3. This chain connects TRBV19 to TRBJ1-4; 10 bases fit TRBD1. CDR3 length equals 13 residues. Germline lookup yields CDR1 LNHDA and CDR2 SQIVND (reference sequence). V was pared by 8 bases and J by 7 bases, with 4 bases of the junction left unmatched. The CDR3 sequence: CASRDRGGEKLFF. The CDR3 region has the DNA TGTGCCAGTCGGGACAGGGGCGGTGAAAAACTGTTTTTT.

CDR3 loop: CASSILRGGTASNQPQHF. CDR3 coding DNA: TGTGCCAGTAGTATCCTCCGAGGAGGGACAGCAAGCAATCAGCCCCAGCATTTT. This chain links TRBV19 with TRBJ1-5, with 7 nucleotides matching TRBD1. The CDR3 sequence is 18 residues long. In germline, CDR1 is LNHDA, CDR2 SQIVND (reference sequence). The V segment lost 3 bases and the J segment 1 base; nucleotides outside the gene matches: 12.

V gene TRBV9 combines with J gene TRBJ1-6; the D gene is possibly TRBD1 (5 bases). The ends were cut back, 3 bases at V and 7 bases at J, with 14 bases in the middle. Germline V gene sequence: CDR1 SGDLS, CDR2 YYNGEE. The CDR3 totals 15 residues. CDR3 in DNA: TGTGCCAGCAGCGAGGCAACAGGCGTGAATTCACCCCTCCACTTT. This gives the protein CASSEATGVNSPLHF.

The V gene is TRBV4-3, the J gene TRBJ1-6, with a tentative D call TRBD1 (6 bases). The CDR3 covers 15 residues. V was trimmed by 0 bases and J by 8 bases, leaving 11 bases between them. CDR1 is LGHNA and CDR2 is YSLEER in the germline V gene. CDR3: CASSQETGGDSPLHF. The DNA for the CDR3 is TGCGCCAGCAGCCAAGAGACAGGCGGTGATTCACCCCTCCACTTT.

This sequence joins TRBV15 and TRBJ2-3; D not resolved. Germline loops: CDR1 LNHNV, CDR2 YYDKDF (reference sequence). The CDR3 spans 15 residues. The V end was cut by 6 bases, the J end by 3 bases, with 16 bases between. The CDR3 DNA is TGTGCCACCAGGTCCGGTGGAGTTGGGACAGATACGCAGTATTTT. This encodes CATRSGGVGTDTQYF. The full variable domain, rest sourced from reference TRBV15 and TRBJ2-3, is DAMVIQNPRYQVTQFGKPVTLSCSQTLNHNVMYWYQQKSSQAPKLLFHYYDKDFNNEADTPDNFQSRRPNTSFCFLDIRSPGLGDTAMYLCATRSGGVGTDTQYFGPGTRLTVL.